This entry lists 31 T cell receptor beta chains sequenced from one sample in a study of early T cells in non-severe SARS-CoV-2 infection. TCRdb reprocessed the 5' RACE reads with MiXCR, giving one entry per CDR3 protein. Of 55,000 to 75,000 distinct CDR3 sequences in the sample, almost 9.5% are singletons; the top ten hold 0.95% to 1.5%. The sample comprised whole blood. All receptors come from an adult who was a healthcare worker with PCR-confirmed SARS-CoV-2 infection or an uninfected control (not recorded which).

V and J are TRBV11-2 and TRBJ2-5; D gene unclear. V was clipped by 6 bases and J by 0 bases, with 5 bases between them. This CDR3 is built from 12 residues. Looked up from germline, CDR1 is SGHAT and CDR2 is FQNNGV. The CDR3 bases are TGTGCCAGCAGTCGGTACCAAGAGACCCAGTACTTC. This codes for CASSRYQETQYF.

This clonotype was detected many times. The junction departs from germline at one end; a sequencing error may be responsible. This CDR3 reads CSASRRGLAIF. CDR3 DNA sequence: TGCAGTGCTAGTCGTCGTGGACTAGCGATTTTC. The rearrangement uses TRBV20-1 and TRBJ2-1, with 9 bases identical to TRBD2. CDR1 and CDR2 (germline): DFQATT, SNEGSKA (reference sequence). The CDR3 consists of 11 residues.

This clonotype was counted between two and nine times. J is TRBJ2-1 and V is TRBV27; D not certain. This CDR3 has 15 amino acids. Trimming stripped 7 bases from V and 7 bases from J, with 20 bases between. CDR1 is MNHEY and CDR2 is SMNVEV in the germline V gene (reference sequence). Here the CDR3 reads CASKLNKYSGNEQFF. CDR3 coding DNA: TGTGCCAGCAAATTAAATAAATATAGTGGGAATGAGCAGTTCTTC.

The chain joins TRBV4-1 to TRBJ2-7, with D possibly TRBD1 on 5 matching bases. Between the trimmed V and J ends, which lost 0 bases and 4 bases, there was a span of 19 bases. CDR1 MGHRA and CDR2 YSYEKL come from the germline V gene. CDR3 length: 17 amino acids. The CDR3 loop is CASSQDVARVYSYEQYV. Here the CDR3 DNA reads TGCGCCAGCAGCCAAGACGTGGCCAGGGTTTACTCTTACGAGCAGTACGTC.

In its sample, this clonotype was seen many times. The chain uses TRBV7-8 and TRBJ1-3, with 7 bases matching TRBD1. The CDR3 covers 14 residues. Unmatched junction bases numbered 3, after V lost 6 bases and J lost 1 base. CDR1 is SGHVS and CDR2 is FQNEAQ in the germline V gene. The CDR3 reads CASSQGVSGNTIYF. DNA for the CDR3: TGTGCCAGCAGTCAGGGGGTTTCTGGAAACACCATATATTTT.

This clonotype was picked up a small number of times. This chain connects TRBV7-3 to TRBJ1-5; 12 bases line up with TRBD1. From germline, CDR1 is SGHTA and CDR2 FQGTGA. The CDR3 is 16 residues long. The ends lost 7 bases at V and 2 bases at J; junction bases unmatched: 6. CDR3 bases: TGTGCCAGCACCCGGGACAGGGGGCAGGGCAATCAGCCCCAGCATTTT. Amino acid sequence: CASTRDRGQGNQPQHF.

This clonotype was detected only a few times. The CDR3 loop is CASSVGGQGGTEAFF. The CDR3 DNA sequence: TGTGCCAGCAGCGTAGGGGGACAGGGCGGCACTGAAGCTTTCTTT. V is TRBV9 and J is TRBJ1-1; 9 nucleotides align to TRBD1. Trimming cost V 0 bases and J 4 bases; bases outside gene matches: 4. There are 15 residues in the CDR3. The germline V gene has CDR1 SGDLS and CDR2 YYNGEE. Full variable domain (missing parts from reference TRBV9 and TRBJ1-1): DSGVTQTPKHLITATGQRVTLRCSPRSGDLSVYWYQQSLDQGLQFLIQYYNGEERAKGNILERFSAQQFPDLHSELNLSSLELGDSALYFCASSVGGQGGTEAFFGQGTRLTVV.

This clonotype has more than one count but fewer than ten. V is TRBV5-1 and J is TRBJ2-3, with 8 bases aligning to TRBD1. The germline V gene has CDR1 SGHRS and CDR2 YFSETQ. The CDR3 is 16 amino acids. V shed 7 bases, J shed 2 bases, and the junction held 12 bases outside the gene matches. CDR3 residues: CASRDGRGQDTDTQYF. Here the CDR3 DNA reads TGCGCCAGCCGAGATGGGCGGGGACAGGACACAGATACGCAGTATTTT.

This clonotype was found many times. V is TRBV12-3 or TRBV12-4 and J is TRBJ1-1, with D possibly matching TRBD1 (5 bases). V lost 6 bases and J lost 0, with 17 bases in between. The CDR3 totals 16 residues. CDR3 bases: TGTGCCAGCAGCCAATTGCCCGGGGCGATGAACACTGAAGCTTTCTTT. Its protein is CASSQLPGAMNTEAFF.

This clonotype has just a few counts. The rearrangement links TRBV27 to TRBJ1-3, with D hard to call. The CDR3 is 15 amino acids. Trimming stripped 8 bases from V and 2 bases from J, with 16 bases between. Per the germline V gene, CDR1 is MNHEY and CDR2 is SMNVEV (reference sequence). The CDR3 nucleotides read TGTGCCAGCGGAACCAGGAATTTAGCTGGAAACACCATATATTTT. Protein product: CASGTRNLAGNTIYF.

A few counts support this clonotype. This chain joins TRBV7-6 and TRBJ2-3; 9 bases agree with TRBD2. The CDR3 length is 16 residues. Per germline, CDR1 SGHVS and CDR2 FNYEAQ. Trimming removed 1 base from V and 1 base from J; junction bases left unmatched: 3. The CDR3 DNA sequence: TGTGCCAGCAGCTTAGGGGGGACTAGCCGCACAGATACGCAGTATTTT. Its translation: CASSLGGTSRTDTQYF.

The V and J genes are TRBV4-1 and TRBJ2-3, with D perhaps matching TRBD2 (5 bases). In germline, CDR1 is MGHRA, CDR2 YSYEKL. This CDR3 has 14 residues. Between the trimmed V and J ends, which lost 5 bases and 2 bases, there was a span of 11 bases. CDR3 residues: CASSERLNTDTQYF. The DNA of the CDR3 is TGCGCCAGCAGCGAGCGGCTGAACACAGATACGCAGTATTTT.

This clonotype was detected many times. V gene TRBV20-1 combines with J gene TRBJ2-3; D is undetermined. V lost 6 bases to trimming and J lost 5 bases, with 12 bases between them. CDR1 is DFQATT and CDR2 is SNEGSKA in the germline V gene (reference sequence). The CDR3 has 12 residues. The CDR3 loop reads CSANSPGDTQYF. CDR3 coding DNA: TGCAGTGCCAACTCCCCGGGAGATACGCAGTATTTT.

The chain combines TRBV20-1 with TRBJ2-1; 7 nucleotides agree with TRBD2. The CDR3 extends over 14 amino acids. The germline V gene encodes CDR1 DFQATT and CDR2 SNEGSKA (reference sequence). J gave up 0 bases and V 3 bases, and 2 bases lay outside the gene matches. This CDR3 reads CSASGGSSYNEQFF. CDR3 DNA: TGCAGTGCTAGCGGGGGGAGCTCCTACAATGAGCAGTTCTTC.

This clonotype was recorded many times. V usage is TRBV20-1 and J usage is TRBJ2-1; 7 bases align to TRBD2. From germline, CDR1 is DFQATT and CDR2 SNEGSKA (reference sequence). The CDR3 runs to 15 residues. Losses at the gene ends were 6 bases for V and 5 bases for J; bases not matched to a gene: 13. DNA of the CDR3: TGCAGTGCCGCGCGGGCGGTAGCGGGTAACAATGAGCAGTTCTTC. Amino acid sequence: CSAARAVAGNNEQFF.

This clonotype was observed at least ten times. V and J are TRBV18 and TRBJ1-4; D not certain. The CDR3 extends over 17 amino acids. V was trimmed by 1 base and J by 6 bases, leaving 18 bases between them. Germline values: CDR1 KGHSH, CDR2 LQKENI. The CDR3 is CASSPLRTRTSDEKLFF. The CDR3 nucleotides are TGTGCCAGCTCACCACTTAGGACCAGGACCTCTGATGAAAAACTGTTTTTT.

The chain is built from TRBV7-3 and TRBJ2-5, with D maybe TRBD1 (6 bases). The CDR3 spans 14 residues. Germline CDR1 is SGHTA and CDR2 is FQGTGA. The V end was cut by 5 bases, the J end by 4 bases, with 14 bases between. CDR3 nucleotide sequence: TGTGCCAGCAGCCCATCCAAAGGGGGAGAGACCCAGTACTTC. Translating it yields CASSPSKGGETQYF. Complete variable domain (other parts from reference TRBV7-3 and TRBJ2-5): GAGVSQTPSNKVTEKGKYVELRCDPISGHTALYWYRQSLGQGPEFLIYFQGTGAADDSGLPNDRFFAVRPEGSVSTLKIQRTERGDSAVYLCASSPSKGGETQYFGPGTRLLVL.

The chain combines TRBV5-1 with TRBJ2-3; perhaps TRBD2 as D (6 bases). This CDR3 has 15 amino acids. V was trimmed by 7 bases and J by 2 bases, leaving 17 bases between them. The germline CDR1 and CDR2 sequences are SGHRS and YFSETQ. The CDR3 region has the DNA TGCGCCAGCGGGCGGGACGGAGGGCACACAGATACGCAGTATTTT. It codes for CASGRDGGHTDTQYF. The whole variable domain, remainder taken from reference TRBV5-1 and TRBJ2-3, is KAGVTQTPRYLIKTRGQQVTLSCSPISGHRSVSWYQQTPGQGLQFLFEYFSETQRNKGNFPGRFSGRQFSNSRSEMNVSTLELGDSALYLCASGRDGGHTDTQYFGPGTRLTVL.

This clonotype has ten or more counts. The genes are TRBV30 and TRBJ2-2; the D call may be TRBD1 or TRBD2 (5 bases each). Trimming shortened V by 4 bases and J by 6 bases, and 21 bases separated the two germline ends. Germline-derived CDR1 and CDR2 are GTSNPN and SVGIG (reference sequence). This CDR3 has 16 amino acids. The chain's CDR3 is CAWTLQPGPKPGELFF. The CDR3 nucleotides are TGTGCCTGGACCCTACAACCGGGGCCTAAGCCCGGGGAGCTGTTTTTT.

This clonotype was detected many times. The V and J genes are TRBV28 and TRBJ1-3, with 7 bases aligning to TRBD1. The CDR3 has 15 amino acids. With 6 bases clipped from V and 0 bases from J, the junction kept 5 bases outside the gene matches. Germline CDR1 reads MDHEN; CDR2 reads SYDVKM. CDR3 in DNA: TGTGCCAGCAGGACAGGGAGGTTCTCTGGAAACACCATATATTTT. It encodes CASRTGRFSGNTIYF.

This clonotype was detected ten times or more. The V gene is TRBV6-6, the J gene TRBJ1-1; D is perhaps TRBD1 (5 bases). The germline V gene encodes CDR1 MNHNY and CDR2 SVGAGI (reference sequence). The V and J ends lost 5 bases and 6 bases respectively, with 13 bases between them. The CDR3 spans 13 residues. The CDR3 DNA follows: TGTGCCAGCAGTAGGACCAGGGACCCTGAAGCTTTCTTT. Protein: CASSRTRDPEAFF.

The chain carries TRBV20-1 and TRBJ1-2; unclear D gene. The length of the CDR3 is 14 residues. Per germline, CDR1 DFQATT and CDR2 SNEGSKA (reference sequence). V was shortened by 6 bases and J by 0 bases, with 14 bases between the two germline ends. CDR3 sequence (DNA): TGCAGTGCCCGGGCGGCTTTTCCTAACTATGGCTACACCTTC. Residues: CSARAAFPNYGYTF.

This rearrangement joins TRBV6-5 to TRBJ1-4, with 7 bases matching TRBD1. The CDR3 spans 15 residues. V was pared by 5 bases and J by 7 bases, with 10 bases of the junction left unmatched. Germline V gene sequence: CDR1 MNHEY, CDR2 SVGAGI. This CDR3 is CASSTGTGVGEKLFF. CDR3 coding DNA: TGTGCCAGCAGTACGGGTACAGGGGTCGGTGAAAAACTGTTTTTT.

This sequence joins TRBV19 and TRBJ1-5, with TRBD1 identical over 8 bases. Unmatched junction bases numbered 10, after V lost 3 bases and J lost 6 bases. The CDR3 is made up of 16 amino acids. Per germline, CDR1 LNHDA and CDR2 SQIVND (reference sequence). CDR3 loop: CASSILQGAMGQPQHF. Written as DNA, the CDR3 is TGTGCCAGTAGTATTCTTCAGGGGGCGATGGGTCAGCCCCAGCATTTT.

The CDR3 sequence is CASSQGDRGLAEAFF. CDR3 coding DNA: TGCGCCAGCAGCCAAGGAGACAGGGGGCTCGCTGAAGCTTTCTTT. This chain connects TRBV4-1 to TRBJ1-1, with TRBD1 identical over 10 bases. CDR1 and CDR2 (germline): MGHRA, YSYEKL. The CDR3 totals 15 residues. J lost 6 bases, V lost 1 base, and 5 bases had no gene match.

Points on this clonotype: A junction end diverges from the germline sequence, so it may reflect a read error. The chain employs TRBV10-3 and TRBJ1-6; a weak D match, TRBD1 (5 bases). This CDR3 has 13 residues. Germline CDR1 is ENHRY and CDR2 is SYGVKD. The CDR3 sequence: CAIGDLLDPPIHF. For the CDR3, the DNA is TGTGCCATCGGGGACCTTCTGGATCCACCCATCCACTTT.

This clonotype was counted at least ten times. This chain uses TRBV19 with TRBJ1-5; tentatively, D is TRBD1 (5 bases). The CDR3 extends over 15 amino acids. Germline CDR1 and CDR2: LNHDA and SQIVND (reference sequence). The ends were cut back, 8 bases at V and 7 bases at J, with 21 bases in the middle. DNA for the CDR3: TGTGCCAGTTCTAAGCTCACAGGCACGGGCCAGCCCCAGCATTTT. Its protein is CASSKLTGTGQPQHF.

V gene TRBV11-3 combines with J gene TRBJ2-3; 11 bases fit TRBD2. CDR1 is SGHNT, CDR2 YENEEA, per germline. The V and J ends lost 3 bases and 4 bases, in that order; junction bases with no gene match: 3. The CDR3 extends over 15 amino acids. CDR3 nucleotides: TGTGCCAGCAGCTTGACTAGCGGGGAGGCAGATACGCAGTATTTT. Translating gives CASSLTSGEADTQYF.

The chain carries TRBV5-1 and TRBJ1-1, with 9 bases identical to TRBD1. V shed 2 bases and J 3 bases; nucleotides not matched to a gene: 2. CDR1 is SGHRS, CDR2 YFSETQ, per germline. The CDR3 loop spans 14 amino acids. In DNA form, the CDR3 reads TGCGCCAGCAGCTTACAGGGGGCTTACACTGAAGCTTTCTTT. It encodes CASSLQGAYTEAFF.

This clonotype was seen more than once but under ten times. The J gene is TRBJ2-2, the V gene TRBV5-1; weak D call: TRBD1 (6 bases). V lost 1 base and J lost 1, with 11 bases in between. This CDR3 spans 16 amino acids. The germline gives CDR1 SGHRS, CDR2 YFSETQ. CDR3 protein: CASSLTRTVNTGELFF. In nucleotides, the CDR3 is TGCGCCAGCAGCTTGACCCGGACAGTGAACACCGGGGAGCTGTTTTTT.

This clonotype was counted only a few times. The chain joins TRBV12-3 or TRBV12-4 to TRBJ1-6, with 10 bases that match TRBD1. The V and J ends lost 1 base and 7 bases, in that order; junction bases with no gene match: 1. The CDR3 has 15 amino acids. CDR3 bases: TGTGCCAGCAGTTTAGAGGGACAGGGGAATTCACCCCTCCACTTT. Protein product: CASSLEGQGNSPLHF.